This TCR beta chain stems from a study of blood T cell repertoires in COVID-19. Unmatched junction bases numbered 1, after V lost 3 bases and J lost 7 bases. Germline-derived CDR1 and CDR2 are DFQATT and SNEGSKA (reference sequence). CDR3 size: 12 residues. Produced via immunoSEQ multiplex PCR; TCRdb's table is partial and in-frame only. The sample gives roughly 170,000 clones, 87% of which show up once; approximately 13% is in the top ten. This TCR came from a woman in her 70s with COVID-19, enrolled during active disease. The chain employs TRBV20-1 and TRBJ2-1, with 9 bases fitting TRBD2. Sequenced sample: peripheral blood. The CDR3 sequence: CSASSGRNEQFF. CDR3 DNA: TGCAGTGCTAGTAGCGGGAGAAATGAGCAGTTCTTC.